Below are 18 T cell receptor beta chains sequenced from a single sample in a study of cytomegalovirus exposure and HLA in healthy donors. 13 Jbeta primers and 60 Vbeta primers were used for the PCR. The protocol was immunoSEQ multiplex PCR, while the TCRdb copy is restricted to in-frame clones and leaves out a portion. The sample lists fewer than 200,000 clones, roughly 74% occurring once. Sequencing was done on a sample of PBMCs. The receptors stem from a male donor in good health and CMV-seronegative.

This clone was seen just once. The chain uses TRBV27 and TRBJ2-3, with 11 bases that match TRBD2. V dropped 6 bases and J dropped 3; count of bases not matched to a gene: 5. This CDR3 has 15 amino acids. Germline CDR1 and CDR2: MNHEY and SMNVEV (reference sequence). CDR3 region: CASRLAGGKTDTQYF. In DNA, the CDR3 is TGTGCCAGCAGATTAGCGGGGGGGAAGACAGATACGCAGTATTTT.

This clone was seen only once. The CDR3 reads CASSIGSGSTYEQYF. CDR3 in DNA: TGTGCCAGTAGTATAGGATCCGGGAGTACCTACGAGCAGTACTTC. This chain connects TRBV19 to TRBJ2-7; TRBD2 is a possible D gene (6 bases). The CDR3 has 15 amino acids. CDR1 LNHDA and CDR2 SQIVND come from the germline V gene (reference sequence). V lost 1 base to trimming and J lost 2 bases, with 12 bases between them.

The chain carries TRBV28 and TRBJ2-3, with TRBD2 matching 12 bases. The CDR3 contains 16 residues. Trimming at V came to 6 bases and at J to 3 bases, leaving 7 bases not matched to a gene. The germline CDR1 and CDR2 sequences are MDHEN and SYDVKM. For the CDR3, the DNA is TGTGCCAGCAGCCCCGGACTAGCGGGAAGGACAGATACGCAGTATTTT. Translated, it gives CASSPGLAGRTDTQYF. The full variable domain, in which reference TRBV28 and TRBJ2-3 provide the parts outside the CDR3, is DVKVTQSSRYLVKRTGEKVFLECVQDMDHENMFWYRQDPGLGLRLIYFSYDVKMKEKGDIPEGYSVSREKKERFSLILESASTNQTSMYLCASSPGLAGRTDTQYFGPGTRLTVL.

This clone was found a few times. The CDR3, as DNA: TGCAGCGCGTCCGGGACTCTCATGAATGAGCAGTTCTTC. This sequence encodes CSASGTLMNEQFF. V is TRBV29-1 and J is TRBJ2-1; possible D gene TRBD2, 6 bases. Germline V CDR1 and CDR2: SQVTM, ANQGSEA. The ends were cut back, 7 bases at V and 7 bases at J, with 17 bases in the middle. The CDR3 has 13 residues.

This clone was detected once. The rearrangement joins TRBV4-1 to TRBJ1-2; TRBD1 matches at 10 bases. CDR3 length: 17 residues. Germline V gives CDR1 MGHRA, CDR2 YSYEKL. With V trimmed by 0 bases and J by 2 bases, 6 bases remained unmatched. CDR3 DNA sequence: TGCGCCAGCAGCCAAGATGTCCCGGGACAGGGGAACTATGGCTACACCTTC. It specifies CASSQDVPGQGNYGYTF.

This clone was counted only a few times. The rearrangement links TRBV10-3 to TRBJ2-3; 8 positions match TRBD2. CDR3 length: 15 amino acids. J gave up 5 bases and V 3 bases, and 7 bases lay outside the gene matches. The germline V gene encodes CDR1 ENHRY and CDR2 SYGVKD. The CDR3 nucleotides are TGTGCCATCAGTGACTGGACCGGGGGGGAAGATACGCAGTATTTT. Translated: CAISDWTGGEDTQYF.

This clone appeared a few times. The chain links TRBV6-5 to TRBJ2-7; possible D gene TRBD2, 6 bases. The germline V gene encodes CDR1 MNHEY and CDR2 SVGAGI. The CDR3 has 15 amino acids. Trimming removed 6 bases at V and 0 bases at J, with 15 bases between. CDR3 nucleotides: TGTGCCAGCAGCCCAGGCGGGACTCTCTCCTACGAGCAGTACTTC. Protein: CASSPGGTLSYEQYF.

The chain links TRBV18 to TRBJ1-6, with D possibly TRBD1 on 5 matching bases. CDR3 size: 16 residues. The V and J ends lost 8 bases and 0 bases respectively, with 14 bases between them. In germline, CDR1 is KGHSH, CDR2 LQKENI. CDR3 nucleotide sequence: TGTGCCAGCACCCGACAGACCCTCTCCTATAATTCACCCCTCCACTTT. It encodes CASTRQTLSYNSPLHF.

The chain has TRBV7-6 and TRBJ2-7, with a tentative D call TRBD1 (5 bases). The V gene lost 0 bases and the J gene lost 3 bases, with 12 bases spanning the gap. CDR1 is SGHVS and CDR2 is FNYEAQ in the germline V gene. The CDR3 extends over 15 amino acids. The CDR3 coding sequence is TGTGCCAGCAGCTTAGCATCTACAGGTGGCTACGAGCAGTACTTC. This encodes CASSLASTGGYEQYF. The full variable domain, its missing parts supplied by reference TRBV7-6 and TRBJ2-7, is GAGVSQSPRYKVTKRGQDVALRCDPISGHVSLYWYRQALGQGPEFLTYFNYEAQQDKSGLPNDRFSAERPEGSISTLTIQRTEQRDSAMYRCASSLASTGGYEQYFGPGTRLTVT.

V and J are TRBV14 and TRBJ2-2, with 9 bases identical to TRBD1. J gave up 0 bases and V 6 bases, and 8 bases lay outside the gene matches. CDR1 and CDR2 from the germline V gene are SGHDN and FVKESK. The CDR3 is 17 residues long. The CDR3 DNA is TGTGCCAGCAGGTATCCCGGGACAGGGCCGAACACCGGGGAGCTGTTTTTT. Protein product: CASRYPGTGPNTGELFF.

V is TRBV9 and J is TRBJ2-1; 10 nucleotides align to TRBD2. CDR1 and CDR2 from the germline V gene are SGDLS and YYNGEE. V was pared by 0 bases and J by 7 bases, with 7 bases of the junction left unmatched. CDR3 length equals 16 residues. CDR3 region: CASSVASGSGINEQFF. CDR3 nucleotides: TGTGCCAGCAGCGTAGCTAGCGGGAGCGGTATAAATGAGCAGTTCTTC.

This chain uses TRBV7-7 with TRBJ2-5; 8 nucleotides agree with TRBD2. V was pared by 8 bases and J by 5 bases, with 4 bases of the junction left unmatched. The V gene's germline CDR1 is SSHAT and CDR2 FNYEAQ (reference sequence). There are 12 residues in the CDR3. The CDR3 DNA sequence: TGTGCCAGCGGCGGGGGGCGGGAGACCCAGTACTTC. It encodes CASGGGRETQYF.

In nucleotides, the CDR3 is TGTGCCAGCAGTGGATGGGGGGACACTGAAGCTTTCTTT. Its protein is CASSGWGDTEAFF. The chain uses TRBV6-1 and TRBJ1-1; D might be TRBD1 (5 bases). Germline V CDR1 and CDR2: MNHNS, SASEGT. The CDR3 runs 13 residues. The V gene lost 4 bases and the J gene lost 3 bases, with 9 bases spanning the gap.

This clone was seen a single time. This chain connects TRBV5-1 to TRBJ1-2, with 9 bases identical to TRBD1. This CDR3 has 18 residues. The V segment lost 0 bases and the J segment 1 base; nucleotides outside the gene matches: 10. The germline V gene encodes CDR1 SGHRS and CDR2 YFSETQ. DNA for the CDR3: TGCGCCAGCAGCTTGGTTCCCGGGACAGGGAACCTTAACTATGGCTACACCTTC. This sequence encodes CASSLVPGTGNLNYGYTF.

This clone was detected only once. V usage is TRBV7-9 and J usage is TRBJ1-5, with 11 bases that match TRBD1. CDR1 and CDR2 from the germline V gene are SEHNR and FQNEAQ (reference sequence). V lost 8 bases and J lost 4; bases outside the gene matches: 1. The CDR3 runs 13 residues. CDR3 DNA sequence: TGTGCCAGCGGACAGGGGGCGAATCAGCCCCAGCATTTT. Its translation is CASGQGANQPQHF.

The chain links TRBV27 to TRBJ1-1; no definite D call. The length of the CDR3 is 15 residues. The ends were cut back, 8 bases at V and 1 base at J, with 17 bases in the middle. Germline V gives CDR1 MNHEY, CDR2 SMNVEV (reference sequence). CDR3 residues: CASGERRAKNTEAFF. Written as DNA, the CDR3 is TGTGCCAGCGGGGAGAGGCGGGCTAAGAACACTGAAGCTTTCTTT.

This sequence joins TRBV13 and TRBJ2-3; 10 positions agree with TRBD2. Germline V gives CDR1 PRHDT, CDR2 FYEKMQ (reference sequence). Germline trimming cut 5 bases from V and 1 base from J; bases unmatched to any gene: 6. The CDR3 has 16 residues. The CDR3 DNA reads TGTGCCAGCAGCCGACCCGGGACTAGCGGCACAGATACGCAGTATTTT. Translated: CASSRPGTSGTDTQYF.

The J gene is TRBJ2-3, the V gene TRBV4-3; 8 bases are a match to TRBD1. Germline CDR1 and CDR2: LGHNA and YSLEER. This CDR3 comprises 14 residues. The V and J ends lost 3 bases and 4 bases, in that order; junction bases with no gene match: 3. The CDR3 coding sequence is TGCGCCAGCAGCCACCGGACAGGGCCAGATACGCAGTATTTT. Translation: CASSHRTGPDTQYF.